This T cell receptor (beta chain) originates from a study of response to subunit inactivated influenza vaccine. TCRdb analysed the RT-PCR reads with MiXCR anew, one entry per CDR3 protein. The data hold around 790,000 distinct CDR3 sequences, with approximately 21% observed a single time. A few counts support this clonotype. What it binds is unknown. With V trimmed by 4 bases and J by 2 bases, 10 bases remained unmatched. CDR3 size: 17 residues. Germline V lookup: CDR1 MNHNS, CDR2 SASEGT. Study-wide results and caveats: Each seasonal flu vaccination may recruit only limited new T cells, authors suggested.

V and J are TRBV6-1 and TRBJ2-2, with TRBD2 matching 7 bases. Sequencing used PBMCs from blood, obtained approximately 5 days after vaccination. This clonotype was sampled from a man in his forties or fifties who received an inactivated influenza vaccine. The CDR3 DNA sequence: TGTGCCAGCAGTGTATCTAGGCGGGGGAGCAACACCGGGGAGCTGTTTTTT. This sequence encodes CASSVSRRGSNTGELFF.